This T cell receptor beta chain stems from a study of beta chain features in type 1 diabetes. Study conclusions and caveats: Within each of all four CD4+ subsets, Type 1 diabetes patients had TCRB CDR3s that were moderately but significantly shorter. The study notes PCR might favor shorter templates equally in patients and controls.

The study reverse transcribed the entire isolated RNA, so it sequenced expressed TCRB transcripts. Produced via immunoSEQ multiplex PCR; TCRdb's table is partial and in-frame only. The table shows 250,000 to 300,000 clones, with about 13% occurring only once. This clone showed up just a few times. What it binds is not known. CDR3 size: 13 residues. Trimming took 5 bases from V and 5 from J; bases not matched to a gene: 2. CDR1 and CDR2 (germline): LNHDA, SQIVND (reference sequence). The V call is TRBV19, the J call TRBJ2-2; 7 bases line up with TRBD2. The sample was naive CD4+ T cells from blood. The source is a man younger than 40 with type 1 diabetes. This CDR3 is CASSRRETGELFF. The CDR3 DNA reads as TGTGCCAGTAGTCGGCGGGAGACCGGGGAGCTGTTTTTT.